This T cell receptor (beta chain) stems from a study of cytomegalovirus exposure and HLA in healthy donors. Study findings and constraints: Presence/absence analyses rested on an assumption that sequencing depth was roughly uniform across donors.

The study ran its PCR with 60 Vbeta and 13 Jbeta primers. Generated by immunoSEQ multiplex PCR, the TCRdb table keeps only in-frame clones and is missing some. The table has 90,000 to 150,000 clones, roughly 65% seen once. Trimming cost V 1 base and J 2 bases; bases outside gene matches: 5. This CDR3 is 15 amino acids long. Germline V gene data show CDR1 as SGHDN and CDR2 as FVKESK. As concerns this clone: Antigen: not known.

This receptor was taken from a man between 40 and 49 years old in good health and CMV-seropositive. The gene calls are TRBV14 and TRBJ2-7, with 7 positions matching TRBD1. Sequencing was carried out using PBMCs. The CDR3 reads CASSQGTGDTYEQYF. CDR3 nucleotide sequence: TGTGCCAGCAGCCAAGGGACAGGCGATACCTACGAGCAGTACTTC.